These T cell receptor beta chains were read from a single sample in a study of blood T cell repertoires in COVID-19. The method was immunoSEQ multiplex PCR; TCRdb's version includes in-frame clones alone and lacks a portion of them. Seen here are about 190,000 clones, approximately 90% observed once, and the top ten hold around 1.1%. Sequencing used peripheral blood. The receptors were sampled from a man between 25 and 39 years old with acute or convalescent COVID-19. Each CDR3 is given with its conserved first and last residue. D genes are given only for firm matches. Expanded clones are given a class, and other clones once, few, many or no size at all.

TRBV10-1	once	TRBJ2-7	TRBD2	CASSGSGTPREQYF	TGCGCCAGCAGTGGTAGCGGGACCCCCCGCGAGCAGTACTTC
TRBV4-1	NA	TRBJ2-3	TRBD2	CASSPLGEGTQYF	TGCGCCAGCAGCCCTCTAGGGGAGGGAACGCAGTATTTT
TRBV28	NA	TRBJ2-7	NA	CASNSRVGVYEQYF	TGTGCCAGCAACTCCAGGGTAGGGGTGTACGAGCAGTACTTC
TRBV10-1	NA	TRBJ1-1	TRBD1	CASSVHRGSAEAFF	TGCGCCAGCAGTGTACACAGGGGTAGCGCTGAAGCTTTCTTT
TRBV28	NA	TRBJ2-1	TRBD2	CASSSFSGGSYNEQFF	TGTGCCAGCAGTTCCTTTAGCGGGGGGTCCTACAATGAGCAGTTCTTC
TRBV7-7	once	TRBJ2-2	TRBD2	CASSSSPIAGGNTGELFF	TGTGCTAGCAGCTCCTCCCCGATAGCGGGAGGGAATACCGGGGAGCTGTTTTTT
TRBV12-3/TRBV12-4	NA	TRBJ1-3	NA	CASSWARGDTIYF	TGTGCCAGCAGCTGGGCCAGGGGAGACACCATATATTTT
TRBV2	NA	TRBJ1-1	TRBD1	CASSERQGSTEAFF	TGTGCCAGCAGTGAAAGACAGGGGTCCACTGAAGCTTTCTTT
TRBV10-3	NA	TRBJ1-5	TRBD1	CATGTGDQPQHF	TGTGCCACGGGGACAGGGGATCAGCCCCAGCATTTT
TRBV20-1	NA	TRBJ2-7	TRBD1	CSASTAGTGHSYEQYF	TGCAGTGCTAGTACAGCCGGGACAGGGCACTCCTACGAGCAGTACTTC
TRBV18	NA	TRBJ2-1	TRBD2	CASSPRGANRNEQFF	TGTGCCAGCTCACCGCGGGGGGCGAACCGCAATGAGCAGTTCTTC